The clone carrying this TCR beta chain was counted a few times. What it binds is unknown. The CDR3 covers 15 residues. V lost 4 bases, J lost 0 bases, and 14 bases lay in between. Germline V gives CDR1 SGHNT, CDR2 YYREEE (reference sequence). Donors had nominal health at sampling but likely had unrecorded immune exposures. PCR amplification relied on 60 Vbeta primers (plus 13 Jbeta primers). Here immunoSEQ multiplex PCR was the method, and the copy in TCRdb shows in-frame clones only, minus some. The data show 110,000 or so clones, with roughly 15% seen just once and more than 0.65% held by the top ten. The data belong to a study of cytomegalovirus exposure and HLA in healthy donors. Study observations and caveats: In a later analysis, a missense DCLRE1C variant was linked to TCR beta V- and J-gene trimming.

The chain is built from TRBV5-4 and TRBJ2-7, with D possibly matching TRBD1 (6 bases). The source material was PBMCs. The sequence was collected from a female donor in good health and CMV-seronegative. CDR3 amino acids: CASSPSGASSYEQYF. Here the CDR3 DNA reads TGTGCCAGCAGCCCCTCAGGGGCAAGCTCCTACGAGCAGTACTTC.